This T cell receptor beta chain is from a study of cytomegalovirus exposure and HLA in healthy donors (dated by TCRdb to 2017 to 2019). Notes on the research overall: In an earlier analysis of 550 to 750 of the donors, around 290 Gb of sequence data and some 100 million unique TCR beta sequences from 150 million to 200 million T cells were reported. Approximately 300 gigabases of sequencing data and around 80 million unique TCR sequences made up an early release that covered 500 to 700 HLA-typed donors. Of the 300 to 400 genotyped donors, 65% to 90% fell in the genetic ancestry cluster associated with self-reported Caucasian donors. The aim of the study was to test whether cataloging public T cell receptors could identify signatures of past pathogen exposure. The study profiled the T cell repertoires of hundreds of subjects by immunosequencing and related them to cytomegalovirus serostatus. In addition to the first cohort of roughly 670 subjects, a separate validation cohort of approximately 110 different subjects was used. The study combined high-throughput TCR immunosequencing, statistical association of individual TCRs with disease status, and machine learning to predict cytomegalovirus infection status. To study patterns of TCR occurrence, a later analysis re-analyzed previously published TCR beta repertoires from more than 550 donors and added high-resolution HLA genotyping. The later analysis used no new phenotypic data to find candidate immune exposures, relying instead on TCR beta sequences and their occurrence across donors. An earlier analysis of about 620 of the donors applied high-throughput TCR beta sequencing to assess whether each TCR beta V gene segment acted as functional or pseudogenic. Donor age, sex, ethnicity and CMV serostatus were compiled alongside the repertoire data. A later genetic analysis took genome-wide SNP genotypes for about three fifths of the 666 donors and used that subset as a discovery cohort. All discovery cohort repertoires had been generated using a single sequencing platform. Both class I and class II loci were covered by HLA typing, at four-digit resolution. The number of typed donors differed by locus: about 620-630 for A, B, C, DRB1 and DQB1; some 540 for DQA1; 606 for DPA1; and 400 to 480 for DPB1. Four or five DR-DQ haplotypes were handled as single units for association and clustering because linkage in the cohort was strong. Among roughly 400 genotyped donors of the cohort, an average of approximately 240,000 unique TCR beta nucleotide sequences was sequenced per donor, of which roughly 17% were non-productive. Broad study findings and their caveats: An earlier analysis of approximately 530 of the donors showed that most TCR beta V segments appeared in productive rearrangements either about 87% or about 30% of the time, which broadly matched IMGT annotations. According to a later genetic analysis, donors in an Asian-associated ancestry cluster had fewer N-insertions in productive TCRs than the approximately 710-donor mean. Sequencing depth was assumed to be roughly uniform across donors in the presence/absence analyses, though that assumption may not hold. A later analysis found that TCR association rates varied across HLA loci, with DRB1 alleles showing the most associated TCRs and HLA-C alleles the fewest. A further reported finding was that TCR beta sequences accurately predicted the HLA-A and HLA-B alleles for most subjects in the first cohort. Because some donors lacked HLA typing at each locus, the association tests relied only on the typed subset. Compared with equally common non-associated chains, HLA-associated TCR beta chains in a later analysis were more clonally expanded and had lower generation probabilities. Immune exposure information for the cohort was limited to CMV serostatus. The authors suggested that the approach could potentially be extended to other disease states and immunological phenotypes. According to a later analysis, parvovirus B19, influenza, CMV and Epstein-Barr virus appeared linked to several top co-occurrence clusters. Because the 87-base-pair reads could not distinguish some IMGT-functional V segments, including TRBV6-2 and TRBV6-3, those segments were excluded. At a false discovery rate of 0.05, a later analysis linked roughly 17,000 TCR beta sequences to specific HLA alleles. Linkage disequilibrium might explain the correlated functional status among segregating V segments, but an unknown experimental factor could not be ruled out. The study listed over 150 TCR beta chains as associated with cytomegalovirus. Most CMV-associated TCR beta chains appeared to be HLA-restricted in a later analysis, and the HLA associations seemed to be driven largely by CMV exposure. While some public TCRs were present in many individuals, most TCR sequences turned up only very rarely across donors. Assigning TCR associations to individual alleles was difficult when HLA alleles, especially DR and DQ, strongly co-occurred. A later genetic analysis associated a missense DCLRE1C variant with V-gene and J-gene trimming of TCR beta chains, and an independent cohort replicated the association. The classifier was reported to diagnose cytomegalovirus status with high specificity and sensitivity in both the original and validation cohorts. Because counts were too low, 15 to 20 rarely observed V segments, including chromosome 9 orphons, were excluded from the earlier analysis of 500 to 700 of the donors. Only TCR beta chains were sequenced in this cohort, and the absence of alpha or paired-chain data limited detectable features. The sequencing pipeline was judged likely to have produced a cluster of highly shared sequence variants as a technical artifact. In vitro tests confirmed that a few of the cytomegalovirus-associated TCR beta chains recognize cytomegalovirus antigens.

In total, approximately 700 healthy bone marrow donors made up the cohort. All cohort members were sampled while nominally healthy, although unrecorded immune exposures were likely present. The donor was CMV seropositive and belonged to the group of about 290 seropositive cohort members. Each donor provided a peripheral blood sample, and peripheral blood mononuclear cells were used for TCR beta sequencing. Genomic DNA was extracted from the blood cell samples with the Qiagen DNeasy Blood Extraction Kit. Library generation was performed with the immunoSEQ multiplex PCR assay. A mixture of 60 forward primers for TCR Vbeta segments and 13 reverse primers for TCR Jbeta segments was used in the multiplex PCR. The CDR3 region of rearranged TCR beta genes was amplified from genomic DNA with a multiplex PCR assay. On the Illumina HiSeq System, the amplified TCR beta libraries were sequenced as 87-base-pair reads. Under the source paper's analysis protocol: A later analysis counted 65 million to 90 million unique TCR beta chains across the 550 to 750 repertoires, and some 11 million of these chains were shared by at least two donors. Raw reads were error-corrected and collapsed into unique sequences by a nearest-neighbor algorithm in which closely related sequences were merged to remove PCR and sequencing errors. CDR3 sequences were aligned to IMGT reference sequences to assign V, D and J gene segments. For a sequence to be retained, a match of at least six nucleotides was required to both a V gene segment and a J gene segment. Rearrangements were classified as productive when the CDR3 lacked stop codons and remained in frame with V and J, and all other rearrangements were classified as non-productive. Following IMGT convention, CDR3 was defined as the stretch from the second conserved V-encoded cysteine to the conserved J-encoded phenylalanine. The earlier analysis of about 500 of the donors excluded sequences that lacked an unambiguous match to a single V gene segment. An earlier analysis of several hundred of the donors called V segments functional above 56.7% productive rearrangements and segregating when the between-donor standard deviation exceeded 5%. A statistical classification framework was built to diagnose cytomegalovirus status from the catalog of TCR beta chain sequences. In a later analysis, TCR nucleotide sequences were compared against IMGT/GENE-DB human TR gene sequences so that V and J genes could be assigned. A later analysis assigned CDR3 sequences and most-parsimonious VDJ recombination scenarios with the TCRdist pipeline. In a later analysis, each TCR beta chain was defined by its CDR3 amino acid sequence together with its V-gene family, and reads lacking a unique V-gene family were excluded. To address suspected cross-contamination and a sequencing artifact, a later analysis removed 592 highly shared, low-generation-probability nucleotide sequences. A later analysis calculated a clonal expansion index for each public chain from normalized within-repertoire ranks of inferred template counts. In a later analysis, generation probabilities were computed using a VDJ recombination model fitted to out-of-frame rearrangements, and the results were checked against IGoR. A later analysis scored TCR-TCR, TCR-HLA and TCR-CMV co-occurrence with hypergeometric tests, applying a repertoire-size bias correction to TCR pairs. A later analysis estimated false discovery rates by permuting HLA or CMV assignments 20 times. In a later analysis, co-occurring TCRs were grouped using DBSCAN, and TCRdist sequence similarity was added for clustering within HLA-allele-positive subsets. For co-occurrence clustering, repertoires with fewer than 30,000 or more than 120,000 public chains were excluded, along with four or five repertoires with anomalous nucleotide sharing. The table was pulled from immuneACCESS by TCRdb, which kept in-frame rearrangements only. Such tables lose some clones; where checked, under half of the loss comes from unresolved V genes, and the rest has no known cause. V and J calls and clone size are those listed in that table; D and trimming were worked out from the DNA. This sample holds about 190,000 clones; 70% to 75% were observed only once. 4.5% to 5.5% of the sample goes to the ten largest clones.

Reading from cysteine to phenylalanine, the CDR3 counts 15 amino acids. The only DNA kept is the CDR3, 45 bases in frame from the first base. V is pruned by 2 bases and J by 0 bases, leaving 5 bases of the junction without a gene match. Sequences SGDLS (CDR1) and YYNGEE (CDR2) are obtained from the germline V gene. Comments on this clone: The antigen it binds to is not known. No quality values exist for individual bases; no much larger clone is one base distant.

This TCR was recovered from a man younger than 40 in good health and CMV-seropositive. The chain employs TRBV9 and TRBJ2-7; TRBD1 aligns with 7 central bases. Sequenced: PBMCs. The CDR3 in this case is CASSVLTGDSYEQYF. The nucleotide sequence is given as TGTGCCAGCAGCGTCCTAACAGGGGACTCCTACGAGCAGTACTTC.